What follows are 9 T cell receptor beta chains derived from one specimen sequenced in a study of PD-L1 blockade in urothelial cancer. The method was immunoSEQ multiplex PCR; TCRdb's version includes in-frame clones alone and lacks a portion of them. The sample has tens of thousands of clones, approximately 86% seen once. The sample here was PBMCs, taken around atezolizumab (anti-PD-L1) treatment. The receptors originated from a man aged 50-60 years with urothelial cancer.

The chain couples TRBV6-5 to TRBJ2-1; no clear D gene. In germline, CDR1 is MNHEY, CDR2 SVGAGI. V dropped 2 bases and J dropped 13 bases, with 9 bases sitting between them. The CDR3 covers 11 residues. This CDR3 reads CASSYRFSQFF. CDR3 nucleotide sequence: TGTGCCAGCAGTTACCGCTTTAGTCAGTTCTTC.

This clone was seen only a few times. The chain joins TRBV2 to TRBJ1-5; maybe TRBD1 (5 bases). Germline V CDR1 and CDR2: SNHLY, FYNNEI. The CDR3 contains 14 residues. Trimming left V 8 bases short and J 7 bases short, with 18 bases between. DNA for the CDR3: TGTGCCAGCGGAGCCTGGGGCAGAAGACAGCCCCAGCATTTT. Translated, it gives CASGAWGRRQPQHF.

This clone came up once. The chain couples TRBV4-2 to TRBJ2-3, with 12 bases matching TRBD2. The J segment lost 4 bases and the V segment lost 0 bases, leaving 2 bases of the junction unmatched. The CDR3 is 16 residues long. Germline V gene lookup returns CDR1 LGHNA and CDR2 YNFKEQ. CDR3 DNA: TGTGCCAGCAGCCAAGAGACTAGCGGGAGTCCAGATACGCAGTATTTT. Translated: CASSQETSGSPDTQYF.

The genes are TRBV6-5 and TRBJ2-5; weak D call: TRBD1 (6 bases). Germline lookup yields CDR1 MNHEY and CDR2 SVGAGI. CDR3 size: 14 residues. V lost 8 bases and J lost 2, with 15 bases in between. CDR3 protein: CASVAYGQQETQYF. Here the CDR3 DNA reads TGTGCCAGCGTTGCCTACGGACAGCAAGAGACCCAGTACTTC.

Of note for this clone: One junction end disagrees with the germline gene, perhaps due to a read error. The genes are TRBV4-1 and TRBJ2-1; D is perhaps TRBD2 (6 bases). This CDR3 has 15 residues. Germline V gene lookup returns CDR1 MGHRA and CDR2 YSYEKL. The CDR3 sequence is CASRQAKVERDEQFF. The CDR3 DNA sequence: TGCGCCAGCAGACAAGCGAAAGTAGAGCGGGATGAGCAGTTCTTC.

The V gene is TRBV28, the J gene TRBJ1-2; maybe TRBD1 (5 bases). This CDR3 has 12 amino acids. CDR1 and CDR2 from the germline V gene are MDHEN and SYDVKM. V was cut by 10 bases and J by 7 bases, with 16 bases left in between. In nucleotides, the CDR3 is TGTGCCATGGGGGGAAATACGGGTGGCTACACCTTC. Protein sequence: CAMGGNTGGYTF.

The genes are TRBV11-2 and TRBJ2-2, with D unclear. The CDR3 runs 15 residues. With 3 bases removed from V and 4 bases from J, the gap between germline ends came to 12 bases. Looked up from germline, CDR1 is SGHAT and CDR2 is FQNNGV. In nucleotides, the CDR3 is TGTGCCAGCAGCTTCCTCCGGGTCGGCACCGGGGAGCTGTTTTTT. Protein: CASSFLRVGTGELFF.

V usage is TRBV19 and J usage is TRBJ2-7; a possible D gene is TRBD2 (5 bases). Between the trimmed V and J ends, which lost 5 bases and 3 bases, there was a span of 14 bases. Germline values: CDR1 LNHDA, CDR2 SQIVND (reference sequence). CDR3 length: 14 amino acids. The CDR3 spells CASSLRERNYEQYF. The CDR3 nucleotides are TGTGCCAGTAGTTTGAGGGAGAGAAACTACGAGCAGTACTTC. The entire variable domain, with the rest obtained from reference TRBV19 and TRBJ2-7, is as follows: DGGITQSPKYLFRKEGQNVTLSCEQNLNHDAMYWYRQDPGQGLRLIYYSQIVNDFQKGDIAEGYSVSREKKESFPLTVTSAQKNPTAFYLCASSLRERNYEQYFGPGTRLTVT.

This rearrangement joins TRBV7-3 to TRBJ2-1, with 8 bases identical to TRBD2. Germline V gene sequence: CDR1 SGHTA, CDR2 FQGTGA. With V trimmed by 1 base and J by 9 bases, 8 bases remained unmatched. The CDR3 length is 15 residues. The CDR3 spells CASSLSTGGPGEQFF. The CDR3 region has the DNA TGTGCCAGCAGCTTAAGTACGGGAGGGCCCGGTGAGCAGTTCTTC.